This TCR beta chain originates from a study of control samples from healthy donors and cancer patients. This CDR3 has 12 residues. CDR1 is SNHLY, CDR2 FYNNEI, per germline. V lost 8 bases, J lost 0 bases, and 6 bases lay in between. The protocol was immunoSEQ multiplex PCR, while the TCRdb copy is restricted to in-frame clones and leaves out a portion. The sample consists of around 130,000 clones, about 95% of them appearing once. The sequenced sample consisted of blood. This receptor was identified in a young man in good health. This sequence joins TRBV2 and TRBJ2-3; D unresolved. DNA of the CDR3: TGTGCCAGCCAATACAGCACAGATACGCAGTATTTT. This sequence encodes CASQYSTDTQYF.